This T cell receptor (beta chain) was obtained from a study of CD8+ T cells in alopecia areata. As for the study in general: Patients received oral tofacitinib, 5 to 10 mg twice daily, for moderate-to-severe alopecia areata. Study findings and constraints: Lesional scalp displayed greater clonality than normal scalp, most notably in alopecia totalis/universalis. In patients, TCRs were shared less clearly than in mice, and HLA may possibly be involved.

The treatment was: oral pan-JAK inhibitor, 5-10 mg twice daily. Peripheral blood and lesional scalp punch biopsies were taken from alopecia areata patients. cDNA serving as the sequencing template came from extracted, reverse transcribed RNA. Sequencing was performed with immunoSEQ multiplex PCR; in TCRdb, only in-frame clones are kept and a portion is missing. Here the sample spans some 190,000 clones, approximately 60% being singletons. With respect to this clone: Antigen: not known.

Germline CDR1 SQVTM, CDR2 ANQGSEA. This CDR3 has 14 residues. Trimming shortened V by 6 bases and J by 2 bases, and 16 bases separated the two germline ends. This specimen consisted of CD4+ T cells sorted from blood, obtained at week 4, from a patient treated with tofacitinib. The chain employs TRBV29-1 and TRBJ2-5; tentatively, D is TRBD2 (5 bases). The TCR was taken from a human donor with alopecia areata. CDR3 nucleotide sequence: TGCAGCGTCCGCCGGGGTACGCAACAAGAGACCCAGTACTTC. Translated: CSVRRGTQQETQYF.